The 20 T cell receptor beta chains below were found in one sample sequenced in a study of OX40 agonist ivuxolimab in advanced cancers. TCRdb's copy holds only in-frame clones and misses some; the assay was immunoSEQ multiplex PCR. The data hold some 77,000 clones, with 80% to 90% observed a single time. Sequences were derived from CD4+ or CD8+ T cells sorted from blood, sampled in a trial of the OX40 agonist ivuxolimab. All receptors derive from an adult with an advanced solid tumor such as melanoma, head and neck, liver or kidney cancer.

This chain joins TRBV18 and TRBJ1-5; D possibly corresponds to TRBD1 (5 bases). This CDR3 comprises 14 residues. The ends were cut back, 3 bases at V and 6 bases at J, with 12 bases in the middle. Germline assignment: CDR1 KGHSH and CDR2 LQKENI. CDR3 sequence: CASSPATGGQPQHF. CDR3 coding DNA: TGTGCCAGCTCACCGGCCACAGGCGGTCAGCCCCAGCATTTT.

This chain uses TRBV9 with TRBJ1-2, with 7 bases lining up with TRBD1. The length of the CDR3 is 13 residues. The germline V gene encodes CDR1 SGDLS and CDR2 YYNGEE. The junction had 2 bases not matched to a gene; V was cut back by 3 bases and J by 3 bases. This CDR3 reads CASSEGGDYGYTF. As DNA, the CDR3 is TGTGCCAGCAGCGAAGGGGGCGACTATGGCTACACCTTC.

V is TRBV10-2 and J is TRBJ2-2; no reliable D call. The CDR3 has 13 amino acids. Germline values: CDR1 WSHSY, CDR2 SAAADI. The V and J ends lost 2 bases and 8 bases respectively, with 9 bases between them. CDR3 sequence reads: CASSEAALGELFF. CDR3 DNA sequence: TGCGCCAGCAGTGAGGCCGCGCTAGGGGAGCTGTTTTTT.

The CDR3 DNA is TGTGCCAGCAGTGATTCGGCAGGGAGGGAACGAGCTTTCTTT. Its protein is CASSDSAGRERAFF. The chain recombines TRBV6-4 with TRBJ1-1; D perhaps matches TRBD1 (5 bases). CDR3 length equals 14 residues. Germline V gene data show CDR1 as MRHNA and CDR2 as SNTAGT. Trimming left V 3 bases short and J 10 bases short, with 18 bases between.

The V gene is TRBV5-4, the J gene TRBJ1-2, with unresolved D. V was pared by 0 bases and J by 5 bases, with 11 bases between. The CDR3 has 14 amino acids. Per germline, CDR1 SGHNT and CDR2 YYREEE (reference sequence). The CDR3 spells CASSLAGVEYGYTF. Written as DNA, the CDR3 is TGTGCCAGCAGCTTGGCTGGGGTCGAGTATGGCTACACCTTC. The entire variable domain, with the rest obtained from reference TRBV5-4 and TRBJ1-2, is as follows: ETGVTQSPTHLIKTRGQQVTLRCSSQSGHNTVSWYQQALGQGPQFIFQYYREEENGRGNFPPRFSGLQFPNYSSELNVNALELDDSALYLCASSLAGVEYGYTFGSGTRLTVV.

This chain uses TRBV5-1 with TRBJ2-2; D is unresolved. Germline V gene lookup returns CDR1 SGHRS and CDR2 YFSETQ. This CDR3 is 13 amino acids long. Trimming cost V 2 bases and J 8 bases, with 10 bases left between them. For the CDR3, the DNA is TGCGCCAGCAGCTTTAGGACCACGGGGGAGCTGTTTTTT. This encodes CASSFRTTGELFF.

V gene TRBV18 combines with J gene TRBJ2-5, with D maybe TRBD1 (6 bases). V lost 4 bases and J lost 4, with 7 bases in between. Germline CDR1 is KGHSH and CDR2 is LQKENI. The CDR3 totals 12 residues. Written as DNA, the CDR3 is TGTGCCAGCTCACGACAGGCAGAGACCCAGTACTTC. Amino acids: CASSRQAETQYF.

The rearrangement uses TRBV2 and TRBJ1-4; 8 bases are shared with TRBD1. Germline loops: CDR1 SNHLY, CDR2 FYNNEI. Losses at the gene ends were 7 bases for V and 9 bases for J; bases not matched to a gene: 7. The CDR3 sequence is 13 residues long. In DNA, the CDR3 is TGTGCCAGCACTCAGGACAGGGAGAAAAAACTGTTTTTT. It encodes CASTQDREKKLFF. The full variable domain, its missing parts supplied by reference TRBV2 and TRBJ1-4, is EPEVTQTPSHQVTQMGQEVILRCVPISNHLYFYWYRQILGQKVEFLVSFYNNEISEKSEIFDDQFSVERPDGSNFTLKIRSTKLEDSAMYFCASTQDREKKLFFGSGTQLSVL.

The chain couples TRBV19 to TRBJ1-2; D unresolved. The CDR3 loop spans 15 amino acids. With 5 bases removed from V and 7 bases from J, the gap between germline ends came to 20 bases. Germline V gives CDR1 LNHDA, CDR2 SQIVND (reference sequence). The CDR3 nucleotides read TGTGCCAGTAGTCTCCGGGAGGGCCTACTTTCTGGCTACACCTTC. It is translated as CASSLREGLLSGYTF.

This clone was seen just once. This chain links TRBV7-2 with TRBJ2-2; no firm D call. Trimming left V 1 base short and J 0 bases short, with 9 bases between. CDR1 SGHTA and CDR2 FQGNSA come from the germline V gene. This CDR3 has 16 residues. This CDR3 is CASSLEGGANTGELFF. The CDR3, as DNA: TGTGCCAGCAGCTTAGAGGGTGGGGCGAACACCGGGGAGCTGTTTTTT.

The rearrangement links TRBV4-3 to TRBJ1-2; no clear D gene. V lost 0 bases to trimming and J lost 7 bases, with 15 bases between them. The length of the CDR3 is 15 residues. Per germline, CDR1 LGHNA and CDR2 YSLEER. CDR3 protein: CASSQELRHYSGYTF. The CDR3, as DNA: TGCGCCAGCAGCCAAGAACTACGACACTATTCTGGCTACACCTTC.

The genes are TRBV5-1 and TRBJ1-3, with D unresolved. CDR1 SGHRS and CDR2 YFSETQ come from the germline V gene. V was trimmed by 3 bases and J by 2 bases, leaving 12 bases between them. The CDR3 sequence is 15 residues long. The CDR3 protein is CASSSGGITGNTIYF. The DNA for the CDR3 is TGCGCCAGCAGCTCGGGCGGAATCACTGGAAACACCATATATTTT. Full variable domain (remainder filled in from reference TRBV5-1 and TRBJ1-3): KAGVTQTPRYLIKTRGQQVTLSCSPISGHRSVSWYQQTPGQGLQFLFEYFSETQRNKGNFPGRFSGRQFSNSRSEMNVSTLELGDSALYLCASSSGGITGNTIYFGEGSWLTVV.

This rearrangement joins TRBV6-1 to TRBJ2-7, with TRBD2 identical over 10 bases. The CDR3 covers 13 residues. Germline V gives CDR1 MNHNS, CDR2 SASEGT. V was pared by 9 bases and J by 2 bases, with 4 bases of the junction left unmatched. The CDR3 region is CASRAGGTYEQYF. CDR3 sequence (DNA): TGTGCCAGTAGAGCGGGGGGGACCTACGAGCAGTACTTC.

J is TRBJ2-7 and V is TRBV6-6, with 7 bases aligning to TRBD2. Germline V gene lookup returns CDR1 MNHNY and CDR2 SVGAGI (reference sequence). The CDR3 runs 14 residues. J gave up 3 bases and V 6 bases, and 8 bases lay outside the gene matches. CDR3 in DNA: TGTGCCAGCAGACAAGCCGGGACTAACTACGAGCAGTACTTC. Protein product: CASRQAGTNYEQYF.

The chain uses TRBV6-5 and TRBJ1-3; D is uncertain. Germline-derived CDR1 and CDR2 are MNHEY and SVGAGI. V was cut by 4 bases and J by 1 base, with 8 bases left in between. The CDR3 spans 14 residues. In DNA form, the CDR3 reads TGTGCCAGCAGTTCCGTCGTATCTGGAAACACCATATATTTT. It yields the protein CASSSVVSGNTIYF.

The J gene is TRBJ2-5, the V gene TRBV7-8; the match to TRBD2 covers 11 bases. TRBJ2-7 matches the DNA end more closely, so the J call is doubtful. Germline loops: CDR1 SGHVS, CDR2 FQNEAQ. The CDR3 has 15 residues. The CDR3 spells CASSHGLAGLYEQYF. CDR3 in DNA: TGTGCCAGCAGCCACGGACTAGCGGGCCTCTACGAGCAGTACTTC.

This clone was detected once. CDR3 amino acids: CASSFARNEQYF. The CDR3 coding sequence is TGTGCCAGCAGCTTCGCTAGGAACGAGCAGTACTTC. The genes are TRBV7-2 and TRBJ2-7; D remains unclear. Germline V CDR1 and CDR2: SGHTA, FQGNSA. The V end lost 3 bases, the J end lost 5 bases, and 8 bases lay between the germline ends. The CDR3 consists of 12 residues.

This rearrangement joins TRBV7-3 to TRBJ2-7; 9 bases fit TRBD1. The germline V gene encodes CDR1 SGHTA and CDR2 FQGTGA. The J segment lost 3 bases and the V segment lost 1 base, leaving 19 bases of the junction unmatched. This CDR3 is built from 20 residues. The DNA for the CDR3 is TGTGCCAGCAGCTTAATCCGTTTAAGGACGCTGGGACAGGGAGACTACGAGCAGTACTTC. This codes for CASSLIRLRTLGQGDYEQYF.

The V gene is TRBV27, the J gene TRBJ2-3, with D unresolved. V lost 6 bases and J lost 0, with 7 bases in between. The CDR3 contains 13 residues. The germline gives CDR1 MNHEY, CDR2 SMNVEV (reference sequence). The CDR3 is CASRSASTDTQYF. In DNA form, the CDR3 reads TGTGCCAGCAGGAGTGCTAGCACAGATACGCAGTATTTT.

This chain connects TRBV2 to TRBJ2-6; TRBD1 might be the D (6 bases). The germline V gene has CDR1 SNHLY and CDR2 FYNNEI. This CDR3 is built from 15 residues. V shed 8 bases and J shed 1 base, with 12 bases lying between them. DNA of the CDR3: TGTGCCAGCGCCCAACAGGGATCTGGGGCCAACGTCCTGACTTTC. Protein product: CASAQQGSGANVLTF. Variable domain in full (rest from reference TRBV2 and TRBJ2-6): EPEVTQTPSHQVTQMGQEVILRCVPISNHLYFYWYRQILGQKVEFLVSFYNNEISEKSEIFDDQFSVERPDGSNFTLKIRSTKLEDSAMYFCASAQQGSGANVLTFGAGSRLTVL.